These 16 T cell receptor beta chains were all obtained from the same sample, sequenced in a study of monozygotic twins with inflammatory bowel disease. TCRdb re-called the 5' RACE reads and shows each CDR3 protein once, DNA omitted. The table for this sample gives about 420,000 distinct CDR3 sequences. Sequenced sample: blood. Receptors were obtained from a human donor with ulcerative colitis or Crohn's disease, or a healthy co-twin of an affected twin (not recorded which).

The chain combines TRBV25-1 with TRBJ1-5. The CDR3 length is 13 residues. Germline CDR1 reads MGHDK; CDR2 reads SYGVNS. CDR3 region: CASSGEGNQPQHF.

The J gene is TRBJ1-2, the V gene TRBV18. Germline CDR1 reads KGHSH; CDR2 reads LQKENI. The CDR3 has 13 residues. CDR3 sequence: CASSPPMGGGYTF.

The CDR3 loop reads CAISDGTEAFF. V gene TRBV10-3 combines with J gene TRBJ1-1. Germline CDR1 and CDR2: ENHRY and SYGVKD. The CDR3 loop spans 11 amino acids.

The chain combines TRBV20-1 with TRBJ1-1. Germline values: CDR1 DFQATT, CDR2 SNEGSKA (reference sequence). The CDR3 runs 15 residues. The chain's CDR3 is CSARDLLTNSAEAFF.

The rearrangement joins TRBV3-1 to TRBJ1-1; TCRdb lists TRBD1, though no DNA is available to test this call. The CDR3 extends over 14 amino acids. CDR1 LGHDT and CDR2 YNNKEL come from the germline V gene (reference sequence). The CDR3 here is CASSLLGHNTEAFF.

The genes are TRBV11-2 and TRBJ2-6; checking the TCRdb D call of TRBD1 is not possible without DNA. Germline V gene data show CDR1 as SGHAT and CDR2 as FQNNGV. The CDR3 sequence is 16 residues long. CDR3 sequence reads: CASSFGTGGGANVLTF.

The rearrangement uses TRBV5-1 and TRBJ2-5; TCRdb reports TRBD1, a call that lacks DNA to check it against. In germline, CDR1 is SGHRS, CDR2 YFSETQ. The CDR3 has 15 residues. CDR3 sequence: CASSLAPGPQETQYF.

The chain is built from TRBV7-3 and TRBJ2-3; the TRBD2 assignment by TCRdb is unverifiable without DNA. Germline assignment: CDR1 SGHTA and CDR2 FQGTGA. CDR3 length: 13 amino acids. The CDR3 sequence is CASSRRGPDTQYF.

This sequence joins TRBV6-1 and TRBJ1-1; TCRdb selects TRBD1, and the lack of DNA leaves this call unchecked. Germline V gene sequence: CDR1 MNHNS, CDR2 SASEGT. The CDR3 has 16 amino acids. CDR3 protein: CASSPTPGTANTEAFF.

The chain joins TRBV7-9 to TRBJ1-6; the TCRdb call, TRBD1, lacks DNA for checking. This CDR3 comprises 12 residues. Germline V gene lookup returns CDR1 SEHNR and CDR2 FQNEAQ (reference sequence). CDR3 in amino acids: CASRLGGTPLHF.

The chain recombines TRBV20-1 with TRBJ2-7; as DNA is missing, the TRBD1 call by TCRdb cannot be tested. CDR3 length equals 15 residues. The V gene's germline CDR1 is DFQATT and CDR2 SNEGSKA (reference sequence). CDR3 amino acids: CSAWATGGASYEQYF.

V and J are TRBV7-2 and TRBJ1-2. This CDR3 spans 15 amino acids. The germline gives CDR1 SGHTA, CDR2 FQGNSA. The CDR3 here is CASSSPGGGIYGYTF. Looking up the rest from reference TRBV7-2 and TRBJ1-2 gives the full variable domain: GAGVSQSPSNKVTEKGKDVELRCDPISGHTALYWYRQSLGQGLEFLIYFQGNSAPDKSGLPSDRFSAERTGGSVSTLTIQRTQQEDSAVYLCASSSPGGGIYGYTFGSGTRLTVV.

This chain joins TRBV15 and TRBJ2-7. The CDR3 spans 15 residues. CDR1 LNHNV and CDR2 YYDKDF come from the germline V gene (reference sequence). This CDR3 reads CATSLHLGSSYEQYF. Together with reference TRBV15 and TRBJ2-7, the CDR3 gives the full variable domain: DAMVIQNPRYQVTQFGKPVTLSCSQTLNHNVMYWYQQKSSQAPKLLFHYYDKDFNNEADTPDNFQSRRPNTSFCFLDIRSPGLGDTAMYLCATSLHLGSSYEQYFGPGTRLTVT.

The chain recombines TRBV29-1 with TRBJ1-1; TCRdb indicates TRBD1, and absent DNA this call remains unverified. The CDR3 runs 13 residues. Germline V lookup: CDR1 SQVTM, CDR2 ANQGSEA. The CDR3 sequence is CSASDRTNTEAFF.

This chain joins TRBV20-1 and TRBJ2-5. Germline loops: CDR1 DFQATT, CDR2 SNEGSKA (reference sequence). This CDR3 is 13 amino acids long. CDR3: CSARPGVQETQYF.

The chain recombines TRBV7-2 with TRBJ1-3; the TCRdb D gene call, TRBD1, has no DNA to confirm it. The CDR3 contains 15 residues. CDR1 and CDR2 (germline): SGHTA, FQGNSA. The CDR3 reads CASSLRTTTGNTIYF.